This TCR beta chain was sequenced for a study of shared clonotypes between healthy human individuals. Notes on this clone: Antigen specificity is unknown.

Assay used: immunoSEQ multiplex PCR; TCRdb lists only in-frame clones, some missing. Found here are around 690,000 clones, less than 95% of them singletons; the top ten hold 30% to 35%. Looked up from germline, CDR1 is SGHDT and CDR2 is YYEEEE. This CDR3 has 14 amino acids. V gave up 0 bases and J gave up 6 bases; unmatched junction bases: 5. Study results and caveats: Lower generation probabilities were found for non-shared clonotypes than for those shared by all four donors.

Sequencing was performed on memory CD8+ T cells from PBMCs. Indicated subset: CD45RO+ cells pooled with CCR7-negative TemRA cells. This sequence joins TRBV5-6 and TRBJ2-7; 8 bases match TRBD1. The receptor comes from a man between 18 and 29 years old in good health. Some clones in this sample may be carry-over from other donors' samples. Written as DNA, the CDR3 is TGTGCCAGCAGCTTGGATACAGGGGGGACCGAGCAGTACTTC. Translating gives CASSLDTGGTEQYF.